This record covers a single T cell receptor (beta chain). Its specificity is unknown. Germline-derived CDR1 and CDR2 are SGHDT and YYEEEE. CDR3 size: 19 residues. In generating TCR beta cDNA, 5'RACE template switching with UMIs was used. TCRdb re-called the 5' RACE reads; one entry per CDR3 protein, DNA not given. This sample lists 500,000 or so distinct CDR3 sequences; its ten largest clones have 3.5% to 4.5%. This record comes from a study of T cells expressing NK-cell markers. Study at large: One of eight sequenced donors was HCMV-seronegative; the other seven were seropositive.

Study-wide points: In four donors, dominant clonotypes made up 28.3-60.1% of CD3+CD56-NKG2C+ cells. Dominant NKG2C+ clonotypes in a handful of donors made up about 1.0-8% of CD8+ T cells.

Sequenced sample: blood T cells: a sorted CD56 or NKG2C T cell subset, CD4+ or CD8+ T cells, or bulk PBMC T cells (not recorded which). The receptor was isolated from a man between 18 and 29 years old in good health. The chain couples TRBV5-6 to TRBJ2-7; TCRdb's assignment of TRBD2 cannot be checked, as there is no DNA. CDR3 sequence: CASSLFMGLAPRVRDEQYF.